The clone carrying this T cell receptor beta chain was picked up many times. This entry belongs to a study of blood T cells in healthy people across ages. Study summary: With template switching, about one barcoded beta molecule was captured per two T cells.

Germline CDR1 reads SNHLY; CDR2 reads FYNNEI. This CDR3 is 15 amino acids long. V lost 7 bases and J lost 0; bases outside the gene matches: 4. PCR was performed a second time for roughly 7 to 11 cycles using a sample-barcoded 5' primer and a J-beta primer mix. Each CDR3 protein gets one entry after TCRdb re-called the 5' RACE reads with MiXCR. Among 870,000 or so distinct CDR3 sequences, around 26% were seen once, and the ten largest hold 17%. The TCR sequence derives from a woman of 80 years or more in good health. The chain has TRBV2 and TRBJ2-4, with TRBD1 matching 9 bases. The sample consisted of blood. The CDR3 reads CASTGQGLAKNIQYF. The CDR3, as DNA: TGTGCCAGCACTGGACAGGGGCTAGCCAAAAACATTCAGTACTTC. The entire variable domain, with the rest obtained from reference TRBV2 and TRBJ2-4, is as follows: EPEVTQTPSHQVTQMGQEVILRCVPISNHLYFYWYRQILGQKVEFLVSFYNNEISEKSEIFDDQFSVERPDGSNFTLKIRSTKLEDSAMYFCASTGQGLAKNIQYFGAGTRLSVL.